Listed below are T cell receptor beta chains from one sample, sequenced in a study of shared clonotypes between healthy human individuals. The repertoire was sequenced with immunoSEQ multiplex PCR; TCRdb's copy has only in-frame clones and lacks some. The sample has 550,000 to 800,000 clones, 90% seen once. Sequencing used memory CD8+ T cells from PBMCs. These receptors were obtained from a man aged 18 to 35 in good health. Some clones in this sample may be carry-over from other donors' samples. Each CDR3 is given with its conserved first and last residue. A D gene is named only where the DNA matches it firmly. Some rows have no size entry. The others give once, few or many, or a class for an expanded clone.

clone size,V gene,D gene,J gene,CDR3 protein,CDR3 DNA
NA,TRBV19,NA,TRBJ1-5,CATRGVSNQPQHF,TGTGCCACAAGAGGGGTTAGCAATCAGCCCCAGCATTTT
NA,TRBV27,TRBD2,TRBJ2-5,CASSFYWGGEETQYF,TGTGCCAGCAGTTTTTACTGGGGGGGGGAAGAGACCCAGTACTTC
NA,TRBV27,NA,TRBJ2-5,CASSLFPGAKRETQYF,TGTGCCAGCAGTTTATTCCCGGGAGCGAAGCGAGAGACCCAGTACTTC
NA,TRBV9,TRBD1,TRBJ2-7,CASSGQGAYEQYF,TGTGCCAGCAGCGGACAGGGGGCCTACGAGCAGTACTTC
once,TRBV7-9,NA,TRBJ2-7,CASSLGHDVYEQYF,TGTGCCAGCAGCTTGGGACACGACGTCTACGAGCAGTACTTC
NA,TRBV28,NA,TRBJ2-3,CASSLGGTQVDRASTDTQYF,TGTGCCAGCAGTTTGGGGGGGACCCAGGTTGACAGGGCTAGCACAGATACGCAGTATTTT
NA,TRBV19,NA,TRBJ1-5,CASTSGGFNQPQHF,TGTGCCAGCACCTCAGGAGGGTTCAATCAGCCCCAGCATTTT
once,TRBV7-9,TRBD1,TRBJ2-2,CASRSWDRDFTGELFF,TGTGCCAGCCGATCCTGGGACAGAGACTTCACCGGGGAGCTGTTTTTT
NA,TRBV29-1,NA,TRBJ2-1,CSVEGVRAPTYNEQFF,TGCAGCGTCGAGGGGGTCAGGGCTCCAACCTACAATGAGCAGTTCTTC
NA,TRBV27,NA,TRBJ2-7,CASSLTISSYEQYF,TGTGCCAGCAGTTTAACCATTAGCTCCTACGAGCAGTACTTC
NA,TRBV4-1,NA,TRBJ2-3,CASSLGPEGTDTQYF,TGCGCCAGCAGCCTCGGACCGGAGGGCACAGATACGCAGTATTTT
NA,TRBV5-6,TRBD2,TRBJ2-7,CASSTGTSREQYF,TGTGCCAGCAGCACAGGGACTAGCCGCGAGCAGTACTTC
NA,TRBV9,NA,TRBJ1-2,CASSGNGASYGYTF,TGTGCCAGCAGCGGAAACGGAGCCAGCTATGGCTACACCTTC
NA,TRBV11-2,NA,TRBJ2-1,CASSFPPRELSYNEQFF,TGTGCCAGCAGCTTCCCACCTCGGGAGTTGTCCTACAATGAGCAGTTCTTC
NA,TRBV19,TRBD2,TRBJ2-5,CASSMTGRAVGETQYF,TGTGCCAGTAGTATGACCGGGAGGGCCGTCGGGGAGACCCAGTACTTC
NA,TRBV15,NA,TRBJ2-7,CATTSSEQYF,TGTGCCACCACCTCTAGCGAGCAGTACTTC
NA,TRBV2,NA,TRBJ1-2,CASSVGGLDYGYTF,TGTGCCAGCAGTGTGGGGGGCCTTGACTATGGCTACACCTTC
NA,TRBV4-1,NA,TRBJ2-7,CASSQDSLVSEQYF,TGCGCCAGCAGCCAAGATAGTCTAGTCTCCGAGCAGTACTTC
NA,TRBV27,NA,TRBJ2-7,CASSLASSYEQYF,TGTGCCAGCAGTTTGGCCAGCTCCTACGAGCAGTACTTC
NA,TRBV5-4,TRBD2,TRBJ2-7,CASSPRTSGSHEQYF,TGTGCCAGCAGCCCAAGGACTAGCGGGAGTCACGAGCAGTACTTC
NA,TRBV29-1,TRBD2,TRBJ2-4,CSVVSLRGVGENIQYF,TGCAGCGTTGTCAGTCTTCGGGGGGTGGGAGAAAACATTCAGTACTTC
NA,TRBV5-1,TRBD2,TRBJ2-2,CASSLNQAGGRVTGELFF,TGCGCCAGCAGCTTGAACCAAGCGGGAGGGCGGGTCACCGGGGAGCTGTTTTTT
NA,TRBV19,NA,TRBJ1-1,CASSIEYTALNTEAFF,TGTGCCAGTAGTATTGAATACACGGCCTTGAACACTGAAGCTTTCTTT
few,TRBV30,NA,TRBJ1-1,CAWSVSLGSEAFF,TGTGCCTGGAGTGTGAGTCTAGGGTCTGAAGCTTTCTTT
NA,TRBV14,NA,TRBJ1-1,CASSRPGMVTEAFF,TGTGCCAGCAGCCGCCCCGGGATGGTTACTGAAGCTTTCTTT